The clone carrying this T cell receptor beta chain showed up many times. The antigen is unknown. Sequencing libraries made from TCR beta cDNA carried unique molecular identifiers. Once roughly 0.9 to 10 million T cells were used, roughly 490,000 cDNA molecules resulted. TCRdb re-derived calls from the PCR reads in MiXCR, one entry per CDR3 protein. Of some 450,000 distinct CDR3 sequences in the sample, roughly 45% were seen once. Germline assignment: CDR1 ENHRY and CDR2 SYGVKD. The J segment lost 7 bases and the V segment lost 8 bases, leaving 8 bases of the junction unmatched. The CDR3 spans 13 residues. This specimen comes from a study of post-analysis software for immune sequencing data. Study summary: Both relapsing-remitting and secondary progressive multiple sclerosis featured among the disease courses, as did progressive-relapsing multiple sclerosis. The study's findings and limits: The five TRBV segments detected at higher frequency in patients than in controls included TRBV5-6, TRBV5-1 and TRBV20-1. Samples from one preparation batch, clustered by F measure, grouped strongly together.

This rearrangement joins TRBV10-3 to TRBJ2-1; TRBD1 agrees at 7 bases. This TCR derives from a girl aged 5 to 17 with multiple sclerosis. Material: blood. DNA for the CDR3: TGTGCCATCCAATTGACAGGGTTGAATGAGCAGTTCTTC. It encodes CAIQLTGLNEQFF.